Following are 8 T cell receptor beta chains from one sample sequenced in a study of cytomegalovirus exposure and HLA in healthy donors. With 60 Vbeta and 13 Jbeta primers, the PCR was carried out. TCRdb's copy holds only in-frame clones and misses some; the assay was immunoSEQ multiplex PCR. In the table there are around 200,000 clones, approximately 84% of which are singletons. Sequenced material: PBMCs. The receptors stem from a woman aged 50 to 60 in good health and CMV-seropositive.

The gene calls are TRBV28 and TRBJ2-6, with D possibly being TRBD1 (5 bases). The V end lost 5 bases, the J end lost 1 base, and 24 bases lay between the germline ends. Germline V lookup: CDR1 MDHEN, CDR2 SYDVKM. The CDR3 is 20 amino acids. CDR3 residues: CASSISGVAGIRSGANVLTF. CDR3 DNA: TGTGCCAGCAGTATCTCTGGGGTGGCAGGGATAAGATCTGGGGCCAACGTCCTGACTTTC.

The V gene is TRBV2, the J gene TRBJ1-3; D perhaps matches TRBD1 (6 bases). The CDR3 is 15 amino acids. Germline values: CDR1 SNHLY, CDR2 FYNNEI. Trimming took 6 bases from V and 2 from J, leaving 14 bases between them. The CDR3 here is CASSVGQLAGNTIYF. The CDR3 DNA reads as TGTGCCAGCAGCGTTGGACAGTTAGCTGGAAACACCATATATTTT.

This clone was observed a few times. V usage is TRBV10-3 and J usage is TRBJ1-5; TRBD1 is a possible D gene (6 bases). The germline V gene has CDR1 ENHRY and CDR2 SYGVKD. This CDR3 has 15 amino acids. The germline V and J ends were trimmed by 4 bases and 4 bases, with 14 bases remaining between them. CDR3 nucleotides: TGTGCCATCAGTGGGACAGCCTCGGGGAATCAGCCCCAGCATTTT. Translation: CAISGTASGNQPQHF.

This chain uses TRBV28 with TRBJ1-5; D unresolved. CDR1 MDHEN and CDR2 SYDVKM come from the germline V gene. Deletions cut 2 bases from V and 5 bases from J, with 13 bases between. The CDR3 spans 15 residues. The CDR3: CASSLPGLGDQPQHF. The CDR3 DNA reads as TGTGCCAGCAGTTTACCGGGTCTCGGGGATCAGCCCCAGCATTTT.

The chain recombines TRBV5-1 with TRBJ2-5, with 9 bases identical to TRBD1. CDR1 SGHRS and CDR2 YFSETQ come from the germline V gene. This CDR3 has 15 residues. Trimming at V came to 4 bases and at J to 5 bases, leaving 9 bases not matched to a gene. CDR3 loop: CASSLRTGAGETQYF. The CDR3 DNA reads as TGCGCCAGCAGCCTACGGACAGGGGCGGGGGAGACCCAGTACTTC.

The table lists this clone with many counts. The rearrangement links TRBV4-1 to TRBJ1-1; D unresolved. Germline V gene lookup returns CDR1 MGHRA and CDR2 YSYEKL. V lost 0 bases, J lost 11 bases, and 10 bases lay in between. The CDR3 consists of 12 residues. CDR3 coding DNA: TGCGCCAGCAGCCAAGACCACGGCGGGGCTTTCTTT. Protein: CASSQDHGGAFF.

The count of this clone is one. The rearrangement uses TRBV21-1 and TRBJ2-2; TRBD2 was called by the table and not checked on the DNA. TRBV21-1 is a pseudogene segment. The CDR3 is 16 amino acids. In nucleotides, the CDR3 is TGTGCCAGCAGTTTTACGGGGGGGCCGAACACCGGGGAGCTGTTTTTT. Translated, it gives CASSFTGGPNTGELFF.

This chain uses TRBV20-1 with TRBJ2-4; 9 nucleotides align to TRBD1. The CDR3 spans 11 residues. After removal of 5 bases from V and 8 bases from J, the junction contained 1 base not matched to a gene. The germline V gene has CDR1 DFQATT and CDR2 SNEGSKA (reference sequence). CDR3 nucleotides: TGCAGTGCTTGGACAGGGGACATTCAGTACTTC. Protein: CSAWTGDIQYF.